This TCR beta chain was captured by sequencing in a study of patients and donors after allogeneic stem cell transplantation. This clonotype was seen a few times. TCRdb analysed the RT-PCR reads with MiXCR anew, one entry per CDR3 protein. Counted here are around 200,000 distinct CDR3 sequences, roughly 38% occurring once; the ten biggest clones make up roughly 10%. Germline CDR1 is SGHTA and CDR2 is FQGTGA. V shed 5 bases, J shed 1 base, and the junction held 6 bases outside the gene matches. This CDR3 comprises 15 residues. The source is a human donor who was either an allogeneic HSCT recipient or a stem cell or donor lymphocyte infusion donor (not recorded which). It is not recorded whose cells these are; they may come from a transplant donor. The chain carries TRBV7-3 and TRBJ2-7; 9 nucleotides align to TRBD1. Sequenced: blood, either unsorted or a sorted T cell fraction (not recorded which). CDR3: CASSRGQGPSYEQYF. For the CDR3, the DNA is TGTGCCAGCAGCCGCGGACAGGGGCCTTCCTACGAGCAGTACTTC.